This passage covers 27 T cell receptor beta chains from one sample sequenced in a study of beta chain features in type 1 diabetes. Study-level findings and limits: TCRB CDR3s from Type 1 diabetes patients were moderately but significantly shorter in all four CD4+ subsets.

Isolated RNA was reverse transcribed in full, so expressed TCRB transcripts were sequenced. Profiling relied on immunoSEQ multiplex PCR, and the TCRdb table lists in-frame clones only, not all of them. The sample has hundreds of thousands of clones, around an eighth seen once. These receptors lack a known antigen. Source material: naive CD4+ T cells from blood. The origin of the receptors is a young man with type 1 diabetes.

CDR3 sequence (DNA): TGTGCCTGGAGAAAGGGGCCGACTGAAGCTTTCTTT. Translating gives CAWRKGPTEAFF. The V gene is TRBV30, the J gene TRBJ1-1, with a tentative D call TRBD1 (5 bases). This CDR3 is built from 12 residues. V dropped 3 bases and J dropped 5 bases, with 10 bases sitting between them. Germline CDR1 and CDR2: GTSNPN and SVGIG (reference sequence).

The rearrangement joins TRBV7-9 to TRBJ2-1, with a weak D call TRBD1 (5 bases). Germline V lookup: CDR1 SEHNR, CDR2 FQNEAQ (reference sequence). The V end was cut by 1 base, the J end by 15 bases, with 10 bases between. CDR3 length: 11 residues. CDR3 residues: CASSLVTVMFF. Here the CDR3 DNA reads TGTGCCAGCAGCTTAGTGACAGTGATGTTCTTC.

This clone appeared a few times. The chain couples TRBV25-1 to TRBJ2-1; D perhaps matches TRBD2 (6 bases). Germline CDR1 is MGHDK and CDR2 is SYGVNS. V was cut by 7 bases and J by 5 bases, with 12 bases left in between. The CDR3 is 13 residues long. CDR3 coding DNA: TGTGCCAGCACCCCGGGACTGGACAATGAGCAGTTCTTC. The encoded protein is CASTPGLDNEQFF.

This clone has a handful of counts. This chain connects TRBV12-2 to TRBJ1-1; the table's D call, TRBD1, has no DNA check behind it. TRBV12-2 is a pseudogene locus. The CDR3 loop spans 13 amino acids. DNA of the CDR3: TGTGCAAGTCGCTTAGACAGGGCCACTGAAGCTTTCTTT. Protein sequence: CASRLDRATEAFF.

This clone has only a few counts. V and J are TRBV5-1 and TRBJ1-4, with 7 bases fitting TRBD1. V lost 4 bases to trimming and J lost 1 base; unmatched junction nucleotides: 4. Per germline, CDR1 SGHRS and CDR2 YFSETQ. This CDR3 is built from 15 residues. The CDR3 DNA follows: TGCGCCAGCAGCCACAGACAGGGAACTAATGAAAAACTGTTTTTT. This encodes CASSHRQGTNEKLFF.

This clone was recorded a few times. V is TRBV9 and J is TRBJ1-1; tentative D call: TRBD1 (5 bases). Trimming took off 0 bases at V and 0 bases at J, with 9 bases between the two ends. Per germline, CDR1 SGDLS and CDR2 YYNGEE. The CDR3 runs 15 residues. CDR3 amino acids: CASSVEGHMNTEAFF. CDR3 DNA: TGTGCCAGCAGCGTAGAAGGACACATGAACACTGAAGCTTTCTTT.

The V gene is TRBV4-2, the J gene TRBJ2-2; D gene unclear. V was cut by 2 bases and J by 0 bases, with 10 bases left in between. Germline CDR1 reads LGHNA; CDR2 reads YNFKEQ. CDR3 length: 16 amino acids. CDR3 sequence: CASSQYWVTNTGELFF. The CDR3 DNA reads as TGTGCCAGCAGCCAATATTGGGTTACGAACACCGGGGAGCTGTTTTTT.

This clone has only a few counts. The V call is TRBV18, the J call TRBJ2-7; D unclear. CDR1 is KGHSH and CDR2 is LQKENI in the germline V gene. The CDR3 runs to 12 residues. Trimming removed 5 bases at V and 5 bases at J, with 10 bases between. The CDR3 loop is CASSNQVHEQYF. As DNA, the CDR3 is TGTGCCAGCTCAAATCAAGTCCACGAGCAGTACTTC.

This clone appeared a few times. This chain uses TRBV5-1 with TRBJ2-5; TRBD1 matches 7 bases. Germline values: CDR1 SGHRS, CDR2 YFSETQ. This CDR3 has 11 residues. The J segment lost 7 bases and the V segment lost 8 bases, leaving 5 bases of the junction unmatched. This chain's CDR3 is CARRQGVTQYF. The CDR3 nucleotides read TGCGCCAGAAGACAGGGCGTGACCCAGTACTTC.

The V and J genes are TRBV7-2 and TRBJ1-5; unclear D gene. There are 14 residues in the CDR3. From germline, CDR1 is SGHTA and CDR2 FQGNSA. Trimming removed 4 bases at V and 5 bases at J, with 12 bases between. For the CDR3, the DNA is TGTGCCAGCAGCTCATCCGGGCCCTATCAGCCCCAGCATTTT. Residues: CASSSSGPYQPQHF. Variable domain in full (rest from reference TRBV7-2 and TRBJ1-5): GAGVSQSPSNKVTEKGKDVELRCDPISGHTALYWYRQSLGQGLEFLIYFQGNSAPDKSGLPSDRFSAERTGGSVSTLTIQRTQQEDSAVYLCASSSSGPYQPQHFGDGTRLSIL.

This clone was observed a handful of times. The V gene is TRBV5-1, the J gene TRBJ1-2, with D perhaps TRBD1 (6 bases). The V and J ends lost 1 base and 8 bases respectively, with 12 bases between them. The CDR3 extends over 13 amino acids. From germline, CDR1 is SGHRS and CDR2 YFSETQ. The CDR3, as DNA: TGCGCCAGCAGCTTGAGAGGACAGCGAGGCTACACCTTC. Translated: CASSLRGQRGYTF.

This chain joins TRBV15 and TRBJ2-1, with D tentatively TRBD1 or TRBD2 (6 bases each). V lost 0 bases and J lost 0, with 15 bases in between. This CDR3 spans 18 amino acids. The V gene's germline CDR1 is LNHNV and CDR2 YYDKDF (reference sequence). CDR3 DNA: TGTGCCACCAGCAGAGAGCCGGCCCCGGGGGCCTCCTACAATGAGCAGTTCTTC. It codes for CATSREPAPGASYNEQFF.

CDR3 bases: TGTGCCAGCTCACCCGTGACAGGGACCCATGAAAAACTGTTTTTT. Its translation is CASSPVTGTHEKLFF. V is TRBV18 and J is TRBJ1-4, with 7 positions matching TRBD1. V was clipped by 3 bases and J by 6 bases; unmatched bases: 7. Germline lookup yields CDR1 KGHSH and CDR2 LQKENI. The CDR3 spans 15 residues.

V is TRBV28 and J is TRBJ2-7; 8 positions match TRBD1. CDR1 is MDHEN, CDR2 SYDVKM, per germline. V gave up 3 bases and J gave up 0 bases; unmatched junction bases: 4. There are 15 residues in the CDR3. In DNA, the CDR3 is TGTGCCAGCAGTTTTCGGGACAGGAGCTCCTACGAGCAGTACTTC. The encoded protein is CASSFRDRSSYEQYF.

There are a few counts of this clone. The sample contains more than one DNA sequence encoding this CDR3. In DNA, the CDR3 is TGTGCCAGCTCACCTCAGGGGTTCCAAGAGACCCAGTACTTC. This gives the protein CASSPQGFQETQYF. The chain combines TRBV18 with TRBJ2-5, with D tentatively TRBD1 (6 bases). Germline loops: CDR1 KGHSH, CDR2 LQKENI. The CDR3 runs 14 residues. The germline V and J ends were trimmed by 3 bases and 1 base, with 9 bases remaining between them. Variable domain in full (rest from reference TRBV18 and TRBJ2-5): NAGVMQNPRHLVRRRGQEARLRCSPMKGHSHVYWYRQLPEEGLKFMVYLQKENIIDESGMPKERFSAEFPKEGPSILRIQQVVRGDSAAYFCASSPQGFQETQYFGPGTRLLVL.

The chain employs TRBV5-1 and TRBJ2-7, with 9 bases matching TRBD1. J lost 8 bases, V lost 4 bases, and 10 bases had no gene match. This CDR3 region has 14 residues. The germline V gene has CDR1 SGHRS and CDR2 YFSETQ. The CDR3 DNA follows: TGCGCCAGCAGCGAGGGCACAGGGGGCCCGCAGCAGTACTTC. Its translation is CASSEGTGGPQQYF.

There are a few counts of this clone. The chain recombines TRBV4-3 with TRBJ2-3; 7 nucleotides align to TRBD2. Germline V lookup: CDR1 LGHNA, CDR2 YSLEER. This CDR3 is 16 amino acids long. V trimming: 3 bases; J trimming: 5 bases; junction bases outside the gene matches: 11. CDR3 nucleotides: TGCGCCAGCAGCCAGACCGAGCGGGGAGTAAGAGATACGCAGTATTTT. Encoded protein: CASSQTERGVRDTQYF.

This chain connects TRBV18 to TRBJ1-2; D may be TRBD1 (5 bases). Germline CDR1 is KGHSH and CDR2 is LQKENI. The CDR3 sequence is 14 residues long. V was trimmed by 0 bases and J by 8 bases, leaving 13 bases between them. The CDR3 sequence is CASSPPGRGEGYTF. CDR3 nucleotides: TGTGCCAGCTCACCACCAGGAAGGGGAGAAGGCTACACCTTC.

This clone was detected only a few times. The chain recombines TRBV30 with TRBJ1-3; D gene uncertain. Deletions cut 5 bases from V and 0 bases from J, with 11 bases between. Germline V gene data show CDR1 as GTSNPN and CDR2 as SVGIG (reference sequence). The CDR3 sequence is 14 residues long. This chain's CDR3 is CAWGRPGSGNTIYF. The CDR3 DNA reads as TGTGCCTGGGGGAGACCAGGCTCTGGAAACACCATATATTTT.

V usage is TRBV2 and J usage is TRBJ2-3; D possibly corresponds to TRBD2 (6 bases). Deletions cut 0 bases from V and 5 bases from J, with 9 bases between. The germline V gene encodes CDR1 SNHLY and CDR2 FYNNEI. The CDR3 covers 14 residues. The CDR3 DNA follows: TGTGCCAGCAGTGAAGCGGAGGGGATAGATACGCAGTATTTT. It codes for CASSEAEGIDTQYF.

The chain couples TRBV7-2 to TRBJ1-1; 7 bases match TRBD1. J lost 2 bases, V lost 5 bases, and 8 bases had no gene match. CDR1 is SGHTA and CDR2 is FQGNSA in the germline V gene. The CDR3 is 15 amino acids. The CDR3 is CASSIRQGGNTEAFF. Here the CDR3 DNA reads TGTGCCAGCAGCATTAGACAGGGAGGAAACACTGAAGCTTTCTTT. Full variable domain (missing parts from reference TRBV7-2 and TRBJ1-1): GAGVSQSPSNKVTEKGKDVELRCDPISGHTALYWYRQSLGQGLEFLIYFQGNSAPDKSGLPSDRFSAERTGGSVSTLTIQRTQQEDSAVYLCASSIRQGGNTEAFFGQGTRLTVV.

This clone showed up just a few times. The V call is TRBV9, the J call TRBJ2-1, with TRBD2 matching 8 bases. Trimming took 3 bases from V and 4 from J; bases not matched to a gene: 9. This CDR3 has 16 amino acids. Germline V gives CDR1 SGDLS, CDR2 YYNGEE. In nucleotides, the CDR3 is TGTGCCAGCAGCGCGGCGGGGGGTACCCTTTACAATGAGCAGTTCTTC. This codes for CASSAAGGTLYNEQFF.

The chain is built from TRBV6-6 and TRBJ1-2; 9 positions agree with TRBD1. Germline CDR1 is MNHNY and CDR2 is SVGAGI (reference sequence). The J segment lost 3 bases and the V segment lost 7 bases, leaving 6 bases of the junction unmatched. The CDR3 is 14 amino acids. The CDR3 is CASTRTGEDYGYTF. The DNA for the CDR3 is TGTGCCAGCACCCGGACAGGGGAAGACTATGGCTACACCTTC.

The chain couples TRBV5-1 to TRBJ2-5, with D possibly matching TRBD2 (6 bases). V was clipped by 7 bases and J by 4 bases, with 20 bases between them. In germline, CDR1 is SGHRS, CDR2 YFSETQ. The CDR3 consists of 15 residues. The CDR3 DNA reads TGCGCCAGCTACGGGATGCGGGGCGTCGGAGAGACCCAGTACTTC. Translating it yields CASYGMRGVGETQYF.

This rearrangement joins TRBV30 to TRBJ1-2, with 7 positions matching TRBD1. The germline gives CDR1 GTSNPN, CDR2 SVGIG (reference sequence). The CDR3 contains 14 residues. V shed 2 bases, J shed 6 bases, and the junction held 9 bases outside the gene matches. CDR3 loop: CAWSSVYRGHGYTF. CDR3 in DNA: TGTGCCTGGAGTTCCGTGTACAGGGGACATGGCTACACCTTC.

The J gene is TRBJ2-7, the V gene TRBV28; 8 nucleotides line up with TRBD1. Trimming removed 3 bases from V and 6 bases from J; junction bases left unmatched: 10. Germline CDR1 and CDR2: MDHEN and SYDVKM. The CDR3 sequence is 15 residues long. CDR3 bases: TGTGCCAGCAGTTTGGGTGGGCAGGGGGCTATCGAGCAGTACTTC. Protein sequence: CASSLGGQGAIEQYF.

This clone was counted between two and nine times. V usage is TRBV5-4 and J usage is TRBJ2-3, with 8 bases lining up with TRBD1. Germline loops: CDR1 SGHNT, CDR2 YYREEE (reference sequence). The CDR3 covers 16 residues. V lost 4 bases to trimming and J lost 1 base; unmatched junction nucleotides: 8. The CDR3 loop is CASSPLRGQGTDTQYF. The CDR3 DNA reads TGTGCCAGCAGCCCCTTGAGGGGACAGGGCACAGATACGCAGTATTTT.